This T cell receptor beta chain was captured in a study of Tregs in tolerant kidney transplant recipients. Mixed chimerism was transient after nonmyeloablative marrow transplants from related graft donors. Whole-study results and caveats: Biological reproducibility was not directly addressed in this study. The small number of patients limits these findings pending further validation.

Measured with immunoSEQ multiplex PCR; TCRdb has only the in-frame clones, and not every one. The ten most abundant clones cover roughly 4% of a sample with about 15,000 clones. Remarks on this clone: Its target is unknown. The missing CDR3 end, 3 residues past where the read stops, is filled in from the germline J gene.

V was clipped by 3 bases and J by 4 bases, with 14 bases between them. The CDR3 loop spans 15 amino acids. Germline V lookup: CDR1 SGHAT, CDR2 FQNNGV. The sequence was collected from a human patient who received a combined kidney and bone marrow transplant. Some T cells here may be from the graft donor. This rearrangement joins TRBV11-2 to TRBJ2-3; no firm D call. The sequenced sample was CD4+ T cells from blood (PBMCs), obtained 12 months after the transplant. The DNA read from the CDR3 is TGTGCCAGCAGCTTTTCACCCGCCCGGGCAGATACG. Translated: CASSFSPARADT. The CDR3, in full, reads CASSFSPARADTQYF.